The clone carrying this TCR beta chain was recorded at least ten times. Antigen: not known. This entry belongs to a study of response to subunit inactivated influenza vaccine. V lost 2 bases to trimming and J lost 0 bases, with 4 bases between them. This CDR3 is 13 amino acids long. Using its own MiXCR run on the RT-PCR reads, TCRdb lists one record per CDR3 protein. The sample lists roughly 710,000 distinct CDR3 sequences; 11% to 15% were seen once. Study-level findings and limits: Few new T cells, the authors suggested, are recruited by each seasonal influenza vaccination.

The origin of this receptor is a man between 45 and 60 years old who received an inactivated influenza vaccine. This specimen was PBMCs from blood, taken around 15 days before vaccination. The chain combines TRBV12-3 or TRBV12-4 with TRBJ2-5; D unclear. The CDR3: CASSLLDQETQYF. As DNA, the CDR3 is TGTGCCAGCAGTTTATTAGACCAAGAGACCCAGTACTTC.